This T cell receptor (beta chain) was documented in a study of T-cell memory formation after mild COVID-19. Background on the study: In these data, TCR clusters were largely donor specific.

This CDR3 comprises 14 residues. Trimming removed 0 bases from V and 1 base from J, with 7 bases in between. Germline V lookup: CDR1 SGHRS, CDR2 YFSETQ. A single record per CDR3 protein comes from TCRdb applying MiXCR to the 5' RACE reads. The data hold about 110,000 distinct CDR3 sequences, with 15% to 20% observed a single time. The clonotype originates from a man aged 18 to 30 who had mild COVID-19 (a few samples of this study predate the infection). Cell type and time point are not known. The chain uses TRBV5-1 and TRBJ1-1; no clear D. Sequencing used PBMCs or a T cell subset sorted from them (not recorded which). CDR3 region: CASSLADGNTEAFF. The CDR3 bases are TGCGCCAGCAGCTTGGCCGACGGGAACACTGAAGCTTTCTTT.